This entry features one T cell receptor beta chain sequence. No antigen is known for it. Here immunoSEQ multiplex PCR was the method, and the copy in TCRdb shows in-frame clones only, minus some. The repertoire holds 130,000 or so clones, with 93% as singletons. This sample was included in a study of T cell responses to AZD1222 COVID-19 vaccine. Germline loops: CDR1 SNHLY, CDR2 FYNNEI. The CDR3 is made up of 15 amino acids. Trimming took off 1 base at V and 5 bases at J, with 14 bases between the two ends. Study-wide results and caveats: Vaccine-related CD4 TCRs covered spike, predominating at 160-218 and 743-854. Repertoire samples came only from after the peak T cell response.

The sample was peripheral blood, taken on day 0 of AZD1222 vaccination. The sequence was collected from an adult in good health. The rearrangement joins TRBV2 to TRBJ2-5, with D unresolved. The CDR3 loop is CASSEEGGVRETQYF. DNA for the CDR3: TGTGCCAGCAGTGAAGAGGGTGGGGTCCGGGAGACCCAGTACTTC.